One and the same sample provided the 19 T cell receptor beta chains below, sequenced in a study of T cells after yellow fever vaccination. TCRdb re-analysed the 5' RACE reads in MiXCR, keeping a single row per CDR3 protein. This table holds a few hundred thousand distinct CDR3 sequences, around 3.6% found once. Specimen: PBMCs, collected on the day of the yellow fever booster vaccination. The receptors here all came from a man younger than 30 who received the YFV17D yellow fever vaccine.

This clonotype was seen at least ten times. The V and J genes are TRBV20-1 and TRBJ1-2; D not certain. This CDR3 has 12 amino acids. CDR1 is DFQATT and CDR2 is SNEGSKA in the germline V gene (reference sequence). Trimming took 5 bases from V and 4 from J, leaving 11 bases between them. The CDR3 reads CSAPDQRYGYTF. The CDR3 DNA follows: TGCAGTGCTCCAGACCAGCGCTATGGCTACACCTTC.

This clonotype was found many times. This chain connects TRBV18 to TRBJ2-5; 11 positions match TRBD2. The CDR3 totals 16 residues. The ends lost 2 bases at V and 4 bases at J; junction bases unmatched: 6. The V gene's germline CDR1 is KGHSH and CDR2 LQKENI. CDR3 residues: CASSPLGLAVTETQYF. In DNA, the CDR3 is TGTGCCAGCTCACCATTGGGACTAGCGGTAACAGAGACCCAGTACTTC.

The rearrangement joins TRBV5-1 to TRBJ1-4; TRBD1 matches at 8 bases. With 1 base clipped from V and 4 bases from J, the junction kept 6 bases outside the gene matches. CDR3 length: 16 residues. Per germline, CDR1 SGHRS and CDR2 YFSETQ. The CDR3 DNA follows: TGCGCCAGCAGCTTGCCCCTCGGACAGGGTAATGAAAAACTGTTTTTT. Its translation is CASSLPLGQGNEKLFF.

This clonotype was observed a few times. V usage is TRBV7-3 and J usage is TRBJ2-2, with 12 positions matching TRBD2. Losses at the gene ends were 0 bases for V and 10 bases for J; bases not matched to a gene: 6. The V gene's germline CDR1 is SGHTA and CDR2 FQGTGA. The CDR3 sequence is 16 residues long. CDR3: CASSLTLAGGREELFF. The CDR3 DNA reads TGTGCCAGCAGCTTAACACTAGCGGGAGGCCGAGAGGAGCTGTTTTTT.

In its sample, this clonotype was seen a few times. The CDR3 ends on some other residue instead of the conserved phenylalanine or tryptophan, so this is likely a read error. The limits of the CDR3 on the DNA are not certain, so only TCRdb's listed CDR3 is given. V and J are TRBV20-1 and TRBJ2-7; the table names TRBD2, a call not compared with the DNA. The germline gives CDR1 DFQATT, CDR2 SNEGSKA (reference sequence). The CDR3 extends over 11 residues, inclusive of both ends. The CDR3 protein is CSAALRGGSTT.

The rearrangement joins TRBV12-3 or TRBV12-4 to TRBJ1-6; D possibly corresponds to TRBD1 (5 bases). Trimming pared 2 bases from V and 10 bases from J, leaving 15 bases between. This CDR3 comprises 15 residues. For the CDR3, the DNA is TGTGCCAGCAGTTTACCCCTGCTGAGGGACTCACCCCTCCACTTT. As protein: CASSLPLLRDSPLHF.

This clonotype occurred many times. The J gene is TRBJ2-2, the V gene TRBV4-1, with 7 bases identical to TRBD2. The germline CDR1 and CDR2 sequences are MGHRA and YSYEKL. V shed 4 bases and J 3 bases; nucleotides not matched to a gene: 5. The CDR3 consists of 15 residues. The chain's CDR3 is CASSLEAGYTGELFF. CDR3 coding DNA: TGCGCCAGCAGCCTCGAAGCGGGGTACACCGGGGAGCTGTTTTTT.

V usage is TRBV5-1 and J usage is TRBJ2-5; TRBD2 matches at 10 bases. The ends lost 4 bases at V and 5 bases at J; junction bases unmatched: 8. This CDR3 has 15 amino acids. Germline V gene data show CDR1 as SGHRS and CDR2 as YFSETQ. CDR3 DNA sequence: TGCGCCAGCAGCCCTTATCGGGGACTAGCGGAGACCCAGTACTTC. Encoded protein: CASSPYRGLAETQYF.

In its sample, this clonotype was seen many times. V gene TRBV3-1 combines with J gene TRBJ2-5, with D possibly being TRBD2 (5 bases). V lost 0 bases and J 7 bases, leaving 21 bases between the germline ends. The CDR3 spans 17 residues. Per the germline V gene, CDR1 is LGHDT and CDR2 is YNNKEL (reference sequence). For the CDR3, the DNA is TGTGCCAGCAGCCAAGAGGGAGAGACACCGACTGTAGGGACCCAGTACTTC. Translated, it gives CASSQEGETPTVGTQYF.

In its sample, this clonotype was seen a few times. V usage is TRBV29-1 and J usage is TRBJ1-5, with 9 bases lining up with TRBD1. V shed 6 bases, J shed 2 bases, and the junction held 2 bases outside the gene matches. The CDR3 loop spans 13 amino acids. The germline V gene encodes CDR1 SQVTM and CDR2 ANQGSEA. In nucleotides, the CDR3 is TGCAGCGTACGGACAGGGGGCAATCAGCCCCAGCATTTT. This gives the protein CSVRTGGNQPQHF.

This clonotype has ten or more counts. The CDR3 DNA reads TGCAGCGTTGGGACAGACGAAAATTACAATGAGCAGTTCTTC. It specifies CSVGTDENYNEQFF. The chain joins TRBV29-1 to TRBJ2-1; TRBD1 might be the D (6 bases). The CDR3 has 14 amino acids. Germline lookup yields CDR1 SQVTM and CDR2 ANQGSEA. The V end was cut by 4 bases, the J end by 4 bases, with 14 bases between.

This clonotype has ten or more counts. The chain combines TRBV7-2 with TRBJ1-5; D gene ambiguous. Germline CDR1 SGHTA, CDR2 FQGNSA. CDR3 length equals 14 residues. The germline V and J ends were trimmed by 2 bases and 7 bases, with 12 bases remaining between them. The CDR3 sequence is CASSLRVQEQPQHF. CDR3 coding DNA: TGTGCCAGCAGCTTAAGGGTTCAGGAACAGCCCCAGCATTTT.

The V and J genes are TRBV12-3 or TRBV12-4 and TRBJ1-5; D unclear. The V gene lost 6 bases and the J gene lost 0 bases, with 6 bases spanning the gap. The CDR3 length is 13 residues. The CDR3 is CASRTNSNQPQHF. The CDR3 nucleotides read TGTGCCAGCAGAACAAATAGCAATCAGCCCCAGCATTTT.

This clonotype was observed a handful of times. The chain is built from TRBV19 and TRBJ2-3; 8 nucleotides agree with TRBD1. V was pared by 5 bases and J by 5 bases, with 9 bases of the junction left unmatched. Germline-derived CDR1 and CDR2 are LNHDA and SQIVND (reference sequence). The CDR3 contains 15 residues. CDR3 in amino acids: CASSPWTGQVDTQYF. Here the CDR3 DNA reads TGTGCCAGTAGTCCGTGGACAGGGCAAGTAGATACGCAGTATTTT.

This clonotype was seen many times. The chain employs TRBV4-1 and TRBJ2-2, with a tentative D call TRBD1 (6 bases). Germline-derived CDR1 and CDR2 are MGHRA and YSYEKL. This CDR3 region has 19 residues. Trimming pared 0 bases from V and 5 bases from J, leaving 22 bases between. The CDR3 spells CASSQDDLQGRILTGELFF. CDR3 coding DNA: TGCGCCAGCAGCCAAGACGATTTACAGGGAAGGATCTTGACCGGGGAGCTGTTTTTT.

In its sample, this clonotype was seen many times. The gene calls are TRBV29-1 and TRBJ2-5; possibly TRBD2 for D (5 bases). The CDR3 loop spans 11 amino acids. V shed 7 bases and J shed 3 bases, with 9 bases lying between them. The germline gives CDR1 SQVTM, CDR2 ANQGSEA. CDR3 in amino acids: CSARRKETQYF. In DNA, the CDR3 is TGCAGCGCCAGGAGGAAAGAGACCCAGTACTTC.

This clonotype came up many times. V and J are TRBV28 and TRBJ2-5, with 9 positions matching TRBD2. Trimming removed 3 bases from V and 5 bases from J; junction bases left unmatched: 7. The V gene's germline CDR1 is MDHEN and CDR2 SYDVKM. The CDR3 runs 15 residues. The CDR3 bases are TGTGCCAGCAGTTTGGTGACCGCGGGGGGGGAGACCCAGTACTTC. Translating it yields CASSLVTAGGETQYF.

This clonotype was detected a few times. The rearrangement joins TRBV20-1 to TRBJ2-6; maybe TRBD2 (7 bases). Germline V gene sequence: CDR1 DFQATT, CDR2 SNEGSKA (reference sequence). V lost 5 bases and J 2 bases, leaving 13 bases between the germline ends. The CDR3 covers 15 residues. CDR3 loop: CSAVAGAAGANVLTF. For the CDR3, the DNA is TGCAGTGCTGTGGCGGGGGCGGCTGGGGCCAACGTCCTGACTTTC.

The chain is built from TRBV9 and TRBJ2-3, with TRBD2 identical over 8 bases. CDR1 SGDLS and CDR2 YYNGEE come from the germline V gene. There are 17 residues in the CDR3. Trimming cost V 0 bases and J 6 bases; bases outside gene matches: 12. This chain's CDR3 is CASSVALAGPAGDTQYF. Here the CDR3 DNA reads TGTGCCAGCAGCGTAGCTTTAGCGGGGCCGGCCGGGGATACGCAGTATTTT.